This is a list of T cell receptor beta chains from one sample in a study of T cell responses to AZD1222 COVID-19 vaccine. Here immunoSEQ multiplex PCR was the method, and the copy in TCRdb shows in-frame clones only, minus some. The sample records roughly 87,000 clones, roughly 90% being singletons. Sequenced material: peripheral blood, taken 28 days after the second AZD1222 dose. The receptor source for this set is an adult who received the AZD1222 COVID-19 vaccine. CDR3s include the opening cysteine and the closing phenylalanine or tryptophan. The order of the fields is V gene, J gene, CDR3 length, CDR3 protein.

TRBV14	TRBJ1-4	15	CASSQAKTGKEKLFF
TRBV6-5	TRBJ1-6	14	CASSYDRDNSPLHF
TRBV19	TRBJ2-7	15	CASSSPGLAGGEQYF
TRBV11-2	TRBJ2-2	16	CASSWGPGQEDGELFF
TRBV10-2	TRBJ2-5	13	CASSVYPQETQYF
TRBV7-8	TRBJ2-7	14	CASSSPGAVHEQYF
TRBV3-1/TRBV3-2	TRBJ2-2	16	CASRKRQGTETGELFF
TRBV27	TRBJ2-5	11	CASSFLGTQYF
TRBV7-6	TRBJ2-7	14	CASSSGGRGYEQYF
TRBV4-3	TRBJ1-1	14	CASSQLTKNTEAFF
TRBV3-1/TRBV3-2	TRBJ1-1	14	CASSQGDGNTEAFF
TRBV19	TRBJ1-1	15	CASSPQGGVGTEAFF
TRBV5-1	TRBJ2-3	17	CASSRGLAGDSTDTQYF
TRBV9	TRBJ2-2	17	CASSVHKRSANTGELFF
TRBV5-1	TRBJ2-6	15	CASSLAVTGANVLTF
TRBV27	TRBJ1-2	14	CASSLLVGAEGYTF
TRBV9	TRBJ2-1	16	CASSVGGTSIGDEQFF
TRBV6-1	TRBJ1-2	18	CASSEPNQSQGIRYGYTF
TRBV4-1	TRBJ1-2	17	CASSQGLDRGTLGGYTF
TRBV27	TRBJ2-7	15	CASRGTSGSIYEQYF
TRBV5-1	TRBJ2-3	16	CASSSTSSGRTDTQYF
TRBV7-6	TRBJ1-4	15	CASSFSGTTNEKLFF
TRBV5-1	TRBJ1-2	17	CASSSGDRVSFRFGYTF
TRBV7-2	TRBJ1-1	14	CASSLHSMNTEAFF
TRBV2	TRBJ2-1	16	CASSEARAGWGNEQFF
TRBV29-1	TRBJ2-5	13	CSARTSGRETQYF
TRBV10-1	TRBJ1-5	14	CASSSRGVNQPQHF
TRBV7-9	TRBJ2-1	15	CASSLVLADYNEQFF
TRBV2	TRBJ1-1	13	CASSDRETTEAFF
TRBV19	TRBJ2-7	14	CASSRGTGNYEQYF
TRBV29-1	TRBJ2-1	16	CSVFGEAGVFGNEQFF
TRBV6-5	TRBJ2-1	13	CASGGTFYNEQFF
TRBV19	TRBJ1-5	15	CASSLQGRGNQPQHF
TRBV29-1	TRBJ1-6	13	CSVEWTENSPLHF
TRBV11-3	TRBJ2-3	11	CASSKTDTQYF
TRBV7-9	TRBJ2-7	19	CASSLGTSGRPLSSYEQYF
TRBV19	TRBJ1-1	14	CASTLQGRNTEAFF
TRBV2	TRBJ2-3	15	CASSFRGWGTDTQYF
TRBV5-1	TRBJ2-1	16	CASSLWSSGRVDEQFF
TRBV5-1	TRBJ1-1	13	CASRPAGTVGAFF
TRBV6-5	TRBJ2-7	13	CASMGQNSYEQYF
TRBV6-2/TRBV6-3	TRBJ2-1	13	CASSYSIYNEQFF
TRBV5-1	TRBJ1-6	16	CASSASRDRANSPLHF
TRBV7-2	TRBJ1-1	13	CASSSQGASEAFF
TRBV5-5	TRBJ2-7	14	CASSLSSGAYEQYF
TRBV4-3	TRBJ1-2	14	CASSRDRRNYGYTF
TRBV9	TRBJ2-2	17	CASSVVGGAGSAGELFF
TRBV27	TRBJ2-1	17	CASSSRTSGSSYNEQFF
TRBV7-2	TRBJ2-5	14	CASSLGAGGETQYF
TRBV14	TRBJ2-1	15	CASSPTGGAYNEQFF
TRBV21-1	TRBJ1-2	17	CASSKALLEGVDYGYTF
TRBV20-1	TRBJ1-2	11	CSARVQFLYTF